This T cell receptor (beta chain) was captured by sequencing in a study of blood T cell repertoires in COVID-19. Study-level background: Samples of COVID-19 (acute and convalescent) were obtained from the United States, Italy and Spain.

CDR1 is LGHNA, CDR2 YNFKEQ, per germline. V trimming: 1 base; J trimming: 7 bases; junction bases outside the gene matches: 10. This CDR3 has 17 residues. This clone appeared a few times. Clones were sequenced by immunoSEQ multiplex PCR, and TCRdb holds only the in-frame ones, with some missing. This sample has roughly 78,000 clones; over 80% occur once, and the top ten carry 9.5% to 15%. The J gene is TRBJ1-5, the V gene TRBV4-2; 10 nucleotides agree with TRBD1. The sample consisted of peripheral blood. This receptor was taken from a man in his fifties with COVID-19, enrolled during active disease. The CDR3 spells CASSQASLTGGEQPQHF. CDR3 nucleotide sequence: TGTGCCAGCAGCCAAGCTTCCTTGACAGGGGGCGAACAGCCCCAGCATTTT.